The 21 T cell receptor beta chains below all came from one sample that was sequenced in a study of blood T cells in healthy people across ages. The use of a sample-barcoded 5' primer and a J-beta primer mix characterized a second PCR of roughly 7 to 12 cycles. MiXCR was run by TCRdb on the 5' RACE reads, yielding one entry per CDR3 protein. Here the sample spans about 730,000 distinct CDR3 sequences, 43% being singletons. The sequenced sample consisted of blood. Receptors originate from a woman in her sixties in good health.

This clonotype was seen only a few times. The chain joins TRBV6-5 to TRBJ2-3, with TRBD2 identical over 14 bases. Looked up from germline, CDR1 is MNHEY and CDR2 is SVGAGI. J lost 12 bases, V lost 6 bases, and 11 bases had no gene match. This CDR3 spans 15 amino acids. In DNA form, the CDR3 reads TGTGCCAGCAGCGGACTAGCGGGAGGACACAGATCCCAGTATTTT. Amino acid sequence: CASSGLAGGHRSQYF.

This clonotype was detected a few times. J is TRBJ1-5 and V is TRBV7-9; 7 positions match TRBD1. Trimming at V came to 10 bases and at J to 7 bases, leaving 7 bases not matched to a gene. The CDR3 loop spans 12 amino acids. Germline CDR1 SEHNR, CDR2 FQNEAQ (reference sequence). DNA for the CDR3: TGTGCCACCGCTACAGGGGAACAGCCCCAGCATTTT. This gives the protein CATATGEQPQHF.

This clonotype appeared a few times. The chain links TRBV6-2 or TRBV6-3 to TRBJ1-1; D might be TRBD1 (5 bases). The CDR3 runs 15 residues. V gave up 6 bases and J gave up 1 base, with 15 bases separating them. Germline V gene data show CDR1 as MNHEY and CDR2 as SVGEGT. CDR3 region: CASRDPGDSNTEAFF. The CDR3 region has the DNA TGTGCCAGCAGGGACCCCGGGGACTCGAACACTGAAGCTTTCTTT.

The chain employs TRBV20-1 and TRBJ2-7, with TRBD2 matching over 8 bases. The J call may be faulty, since TRBJ2-5 better matches the DNA end. Germline V gene data show CDR1 as DFQATT and CDR2 as SNEGSKA (reference sequence). This CDR3 region has 13 residues. Written as DNA, the CDR3 is TGCAGTGCTCCCGGGACTAGTCGGGAGACCCAGTACTTC. Amino acid sequence: CSAPGTSRETQYF.

This chain uses TRBV6-1 with TRBJ2-2; TRBD2 aligns across 11 bases. The CDR3 contains 18 residues. The trim removed 7 bases at V and 6 bases at J, leaving 16 bases unmatched. Per the germline V gene, CDR1 is MNHNS and CDR2 is SASEGT. The CDR3, as DNA: TGTGCCAGCAACCAACTAGCGGGGGCCGCGGAAGGCGCCGGGGAGCTGTTTTTT. It codes for CASNQLAGAAEGAGELFF.

This clonotype was counted many times. The chain joins TRBV20-1 to TRBJ1-1, with 7 bases that match TRBD1. The J segment lost 7 bases and the V segment lost 3 bases, leaving 14 bases of the junction unmatched. The CDR3 is made up of 15 amino acids. The germline V gene encodes CDR1 DFQATT and CDR2 SNEGSKA (reference sequence). The CDR3 DNA reads TGCAGTGCTAGGAACAGGGGCGGTATATTGCGTGAAGCTTTCTTT. Protein: CSARNRGGILREAFF.

The CDR3 protein is CASSYSGRDPYNEQYF. In nucleotides, the CDR3 is TGTGCCAGCAGTTACTCAGGTAGAGACCCCTACAATGAGCAGTACTTC. V is TRBV6-2 or TRBV6-3 and J is TRBJ2-7; D ambiguous. V was pared by 0 bases and J by 7 bases, with 19 bases between. CDR1 is MNHEY, CDR2 SVGEGT, per germline. This CDR3 is 16 amino acids long.

This clonotype was seen once. The rearrangement joins TRBV20-1 to TRBJ1-5, with D possibly TRBD1 on 5 matching bases. Looked up from germline, CDR1 is DFQATT and CDR2 is SNEGSKA (reference sequence). The CDR3 has 14 amino acids. Between the trimmed V and J ends, which lost 4 bases and 5 bases, there was a span of 15 bases. CDR3 loop: CSANSGHFYQPQHF. The CDR3 DNA sequence: TGCAGTGCTAACTCGGGGCACTTTTATCAGCCCCAGCATTTT.

The chain recombines TRBV7-8 with TRBJ1-1; maybe TRBD1 (5 bases). V shed 5 bases and J shed 3 bases, with 16 bases lying between them. CDR1 is SGHVS, CDR2 FQNEAQ, per germline. The CDR3 contains 15 residues. CDR3: CASSRGWGGDTEAFF. The CDR3 nucleotides read TGTGCCAGCAGCCGGGGGTGGGGGGGGGACACTGAAGCTTTCTTT.

This clonotype was found many times. The J gene is TRBJ2-6, the V gene TRBV29-1, with D possibly TRBD2 on 7 matching bases. V gave up 6 bases and J gave up 2 bases, with 11 bases separating them. CDR1 is SQVTM and CDR2 is ANQGSEA in the germline V gene. The CDR3 is 14 amino acids. CDR3 sequence reads: CSVRGGTGANVLTF. The DNA of the CDR3 is TGCAGCGTGAGGGGGGGGACTGGGGCCAACGTCCTGACTTTC.

The chain uses TRBV12-3 or TRBV12-4 and TRBJ1-6; 9 positions agree with TRBD1. This CDR3 is 14 amino acids long. V dropped 5 bases and J dropped 9; count of bases not matched to a gene: 5. In DNA, the CDR3 is TGTGCCAGCAGTCCCTCGACAGGGGGTTCACCCCTCCACTTT. It codes for CASSPSTGGSPLHF.

Here the CDR3 reads CASSLVNRAGAVPTGELFF. CDR3 DNA sequence: TGTGCCAGCAGTTTAGTAAATCGCGCAGGGGCGGTCCCCACCGGGGAGCTGTTTTTT. The chain links TRBV27 to TRBJ2-2; D is perhaps TRBD1 (6 bases). This CDR3 comprises 19 residues. Trimming removed 2 bases at V and 4 bases at J, with 23 bases between. CDR1 is MNHEY, CDR2 SMNVEV, per germline (reference sequence).

Remarks on this clonotype: At one end, the junction sequence differs from germline, possibly due to a read error. CDR3 nucleotide sequence: TGTGCCAGCAGCTTACGAGGGTACGGGTCGCGCACTGGAGCTTTCTTT. Its protein is CASSLRGYGSRTGAFF. The chain joins TRBV7-9 to TRBJ1-1; D gene unclear. CDR3 length: 16 residues. CDR1 is SEHNR, CDR2 FQNEAQ, per germline (reference sequence).

The chain links TRBV2 to TRBJ1-1; possible D gene TRBD1, 5 bases. CDR1 and CDR2 from the germline V gene are SNHLY and FYNNEI. Between the trimmed V and J ends, which lost 7 bases and 5 bases, there was a span of 14 bases. The CDR3 covers 13 residues. The CDR3 DNA reads as TGTGCCAGCAATAACGGCAGGGTGACTGAAGCTTTCTTT. This gives the protein CASNNGRVTEAFF.

This clonotype was observed a few times. The rearrangement joins TRBV7-2 to TRBJ2-2; D is undetermined. CDR1 is SGHTA, CDR2 FQGNSA, per germline. Between the trimmed V and J ends, which lost 4 bases and 4 bases, there was a span of 16 bases. CDR3 size: 16 residues. The CDR3 loop is CASSSMGLPLTGELFF. The CDR3 bases are TGTGCCAGCAGCTCAATGGGCCTACCTCTCACCGGGGAGCTGTTTTTT. The full variable domain, with the rest looked up from reference TRBV7-2 and TRBJ2-2, is GAGVSQSPSNKVTEKGKDVELRCDPISGHTALYWYRQSLGQGLEFLIYFQGNSAPDKSGLPSDRFSAERTGGSVSTLTIQRTQQEDSAVYLCASSSMGLPLTGELFFGEGSRLTVL.

This clonotype has at least ten counts. The chain is built from TRBV12-3 or TRBV12-4 and TRBJ2-7, with D maybe TRBD1 (6 bases). The V gene lost 6 bases and the J gene lost 5 bases, with 14 bases spanning the gap. The CDR3 runs to 13 residues. The CDR3 DNA reads TGTGCCAGCAGAACCTCGACAGGCAACGAGCAGTACTTC. Protein: CASRTSTGNEQYF.

The V and J genes are TRBV20-1 and TRBJ2-1; D is undetermined. The J call is doubtful: the DNA matches TRBJ2-7 better. The CDR3 runs 13 residues. CDR1 and CDR2 from the germline V gene are DFQATT and SNEGSKA (reference sequence). The CDR3 loop is CSAQESSYNEQYF. For the CDR3, the DNA is TGCAGTGCCCAAGAGAGCTCCTACAATGAGCAGTACTTC.

This clonotype was picked up a small number of times. The rearrangement uses TRBV20-1 and TRBJ2-7; 9 bases agree with TRBD2. The CDR3 extends over 15 amino acids. V gave up 3 bases and J gave up 3 bases; unmatched junction bases: 9. Germline-derived CDR1 and CDR2 are DFQATT and SNEGSKA (reference sequence). CDR3 loop: CSASSLSGGDYEQYF. In DNA form, the CDR3 reads TGCAGTGCTAGCTCCCTTAGCGGGGGTGACTACGAGCAGTACTTC.

The gene calls are TRBV28 and TRBJ2-5, with 9 bases fitting TRBD1. Germline V gene sequence: CDR1 MDHEN, CDR2 SYDVKM. The CDR3 loop spans 14 amino acids. Losses at the gene ends were 6 bases for V and 3 bases for J; bases not matched to a gene: 5. This CDR3 is CASRPTGGKETQYF. CDR3 coding DNA: TGTGCCAGCAGGCCGACAGGGGGAAAAGAGACCCAGTACTTC.

This chain's CDR3 is CAISESGLPLYRDREGEQFF. The CDR3 DNA sequence: TGTGCCATCAGTGAGTCGGGACTGCCCCTTTATCGGGACAGGGAAGGTGAGCAGTTCTTC. The rearrangement uses TRBV10-3 and TRBJ2-1; 9 nucleotides agree with TRBD1. Per the germline V gene, CDR1 is ENHRY and CDR2 is SYGVKD. The junction had 21 bases not matched to a gene; V was cut back by 0 bases and J by 9 bases. The CDR3 totals 20 residues.

The V call is TRBV18, the J call TRBJ1-6; D remains unclear. The CDR3 spans 15 residues. Trimming cost V 2 bases and J 7 bases, with 12 bases left between them. In germline, CDR1 is KGHSH, CDR2 LQKENI. CDR3 coding DNA: TGTGCCAGCTCACCAATGGCGCCTCAAAATTCACCCCTCCACTTT. Its protein product is CASSPMAPQNSPLHF.